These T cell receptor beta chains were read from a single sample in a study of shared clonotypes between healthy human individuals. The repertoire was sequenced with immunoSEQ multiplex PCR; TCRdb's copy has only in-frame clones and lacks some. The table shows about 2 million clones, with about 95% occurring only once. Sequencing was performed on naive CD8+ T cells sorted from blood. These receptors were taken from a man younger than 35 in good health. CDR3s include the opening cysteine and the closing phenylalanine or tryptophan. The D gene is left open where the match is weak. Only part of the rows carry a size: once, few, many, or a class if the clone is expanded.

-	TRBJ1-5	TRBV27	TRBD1	CASSPSTGGPNQPQHF	TGTGCCAGCAGTCCCAGTACAGGGGGGCCCAATCAGCCCCAGCATTTT
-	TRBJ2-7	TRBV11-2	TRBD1	CASSQWTGDEQYF	TGTGCCAGCAGCCAATGGACAGGGGACGAGCAGTACTTC
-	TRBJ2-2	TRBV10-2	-	CASSWTGASVTGELFF	TGCGCCAGCAGCTGGACGGGGGCGAGCGTCACCGGGGAGCTGTTTTTT
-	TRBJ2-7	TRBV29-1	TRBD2	CSVEGGTSGDSYEQYF	TGCAGCGTTGAAGGTGGGACTAGCGGAGACTCCTACGAGCAGTACTTC
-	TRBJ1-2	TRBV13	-	CASSLGQGLGYGYTF	TGTGCCAGCAGCTTAGGACAGGGACTCGGCTATGGCTACACCTTC
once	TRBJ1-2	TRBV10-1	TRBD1	CASTRDRGRNNGYTF	TGCGCCAGCACTAGGGACAGGGGGCGTAATAATGGCTACACCTTC
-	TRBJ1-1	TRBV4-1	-	CASSQEIGNRITEAFF	TGCGCCAGCAGCCAAGAGATTGGTAACCGTATCACTGAAGCTTTCTTT
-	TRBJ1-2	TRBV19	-	CASSLTVNYGYTF	TGTGCCAGTAGTTTGACAGTTAACTATGGCTACACCTTC
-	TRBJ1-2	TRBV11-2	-	CASSLEPGDNYGYTF	TGTGCCAGCAGCTTAGAGCCAGGGGATAACTATGGCTACACCTTC
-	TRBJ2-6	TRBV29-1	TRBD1	CSVEEGTGFHSGANVLTF	TGCAGCGTTGAAGAGGGGACAGGGTTTCACTCTGGGGCCAACGTCCTGACTTTC
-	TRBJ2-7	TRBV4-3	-	CASSQGIGRDYEQYF	TGCGCCAGCAGCCAAGGGATAGGTAGGGACTACGAGCAGTACTTC
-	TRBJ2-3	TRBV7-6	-	CASSLAGGGDTQYF	TGTGCCAGCAGCTTAGCGGGAGGAGGCGATACGCAGTATTTT
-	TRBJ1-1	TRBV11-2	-	CASSLEQVRAFF	TGTGCCAGCAGCTTAGAACAGGTTCGAGCTTTCTTT
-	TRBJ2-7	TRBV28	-	CASSLTRDYYLDEQYF	TGTGCCAGCAGTTTAACCCGCGACTATTATCTGGACGAGCAGTACTTC
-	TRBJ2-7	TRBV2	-	CASSPSPGGVEQYF	TGTGCCAGCAGTCCTAGCCCTGGAGGTGTCGAGCAGTACTTC
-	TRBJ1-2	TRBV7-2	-	CASSLSWAENYGYTF	TGTGCCAGCAGCTTAAGTTGGGCAGAGAACTATGGCTACACCTTC
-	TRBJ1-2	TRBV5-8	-	CASSLTANYGYTF	TGTGCCAGCAGCTTGACAGCTAACTATGGCTACACCTTC
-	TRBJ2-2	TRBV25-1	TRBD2	CASSDGLANTGELFF	TGTGCCAGCAGTGACGGACTAGCGAACACCGGGGAGCTGTTTTTT
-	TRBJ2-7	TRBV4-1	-	CASSQGFPPGSTYEQYF	TGCGCCAGCAGCCAAGGGTTCCCCCCGGGGTCAACCTACGAGCAGTACTTC
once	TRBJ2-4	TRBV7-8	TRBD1	CASSLAGTGGFQEPKNIQYF	TGTGCCAGCAGCTTGGCCGGGACAGGGGGTTTTCAAGAGCCAAAAAACATTCAGTACTTC
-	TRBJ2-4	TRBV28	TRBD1	CASSSDRELAKNIQYF	TGTGCCAGCAGTTCCGACAGGGAGCTAGCCAAAAACATTCAGTACTTC
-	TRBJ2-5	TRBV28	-	CASSDPNETQYF	TGTGCCAGCAGTGACCCGAATGAGACCCAGTACTTC
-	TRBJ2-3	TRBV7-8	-	CASGGTLPSTDTQYF	TGTGCCAGCGGGGGGACGCTGCCTAGCACAGATACGCAGTATTTT
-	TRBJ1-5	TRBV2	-	CASSDGFAPHF	TGTGCCAGCAGTGACGGGTTCGCTCCGCATTTT
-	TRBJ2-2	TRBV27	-	CASSLGHTGELFF	TGTGCCAGCAGTCTTGGGCATACCGGGGAGCTGTTTTTT
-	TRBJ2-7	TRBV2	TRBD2	CASSEALRGLAGRDSYEQYF	TGTGCCAGCAGTGAAGCGCTTAGGGGACTAGCGGGAAGAGATAGCTACGAGCAGTACTTC
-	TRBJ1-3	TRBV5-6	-	CASSLGGAGNTIYF	TGTGCCAGCAGCTTGGGAGGGGCCGGAAACACCATATATTTT
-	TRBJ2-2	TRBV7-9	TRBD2	CASSFPTSGILSNTGELFF	TGTGCCAGCAGCTTCCCGACTAGCGGGATACTGAGTAACACCGGGGAGCTGTTTTTT
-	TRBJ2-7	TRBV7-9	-	CASSTATSYEQYF	TGTGCCAGCTCGACGGCTACATCCTACGAGCAGTACTTC
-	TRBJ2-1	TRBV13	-	CASSFFPVLGVNNEQFF	TGTGCCAGCAGCTTTTTCCCCGTACTAGGCGTCAACAATGAGCAGTTCTTC
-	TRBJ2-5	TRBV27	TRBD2	CASSSGTSLQETQYF	TGTGCCAGCAGTTCCGGGACTAGCCTGCAAGAGACCCAGTACTTC
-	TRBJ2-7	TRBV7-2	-	CASSLDWRGTSYEQYF	TGTGCCAGCAGCTTAGACTGGCGGGGTACCTCCTACGAGCAGTACTTC
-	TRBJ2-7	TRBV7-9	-	CASSGLRTEQYF	TGTGCCAGCAGCGGGCTAAGGACCGAGCAGTACTTC
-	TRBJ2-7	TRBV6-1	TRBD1	CATLWGQGTYEQYF	TGTGCCACCCTATGGGGACAGGGCACCTACGAGCAGTACTTC
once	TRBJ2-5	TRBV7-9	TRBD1	CASSSGQGVETQYF	TGTGCCAGCAGCTCGGGACAGGGGGTTGAGACCCAGTACTTC
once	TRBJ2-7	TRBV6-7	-	CASSYPFNSGSHF	TGTGCCAGCAGTTACCCTTTTAATAGCGGATCGCACTTC
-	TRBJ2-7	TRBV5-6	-	CASSFFEGYEQYF	TGTGCCAGCAGCTTTTTTGAGGGGTACGAGCAGTACTTC
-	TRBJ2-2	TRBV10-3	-	CAISDPAGPGELFF	TGTGCCATCAGTGACCCGGCGGGACCCGGGGAGCTGTTTTTT
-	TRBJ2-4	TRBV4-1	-	CASSQGGGLAKNIQYF	TGCGCCAGCAGCCAAGGGGGGGGCCTAGCCAAAAACATTCAGTACTTC
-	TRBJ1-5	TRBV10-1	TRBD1	CASSGPRTGGLGNQPQHF	TGCGCCAGCAGTGGACCTAGGACAGGGGGCTTGGGTAATCAGCCCCAGCATTTT
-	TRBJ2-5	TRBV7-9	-	CASSLVGWAGETQYF	TGTGCCAGCAGCTTAGTAGGGTGGGCTGGAGAGACCCAGTACTTC
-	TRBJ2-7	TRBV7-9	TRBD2	CASSPELGLGESYEQYF	TGTGCCAGCAGCCCAGAACTGGGACTAGGGGAGTCCTACGAGCAGTACTTC
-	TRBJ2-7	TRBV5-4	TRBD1	CASSLGDSAYEQYF	TGTGCCAGCAGCTTGGGGGACAGTGCCTACGAGCAGTACTTC
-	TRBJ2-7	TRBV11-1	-	CASSLEGYEQYF	TGTGCCAGCAGCTTAGAGGGTTACGAGCAGTACTTC
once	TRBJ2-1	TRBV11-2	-	CASSLDHYNEQFF	TGTGCCAGCAGCTTAGACCACTACAATGAGCAGTTCTTC
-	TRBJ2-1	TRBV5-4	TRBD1	CASTLMGQGDNEQFF	TGTGCCAGCACCCTAATGGGACAGGGGGACAATGAGCAGTTCTTC
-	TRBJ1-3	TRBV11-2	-	CASSLEWDSGNTIYF	TGTGCCAGCAGCTTAGAATGGGACTCTGGAAACACCATATATTTT
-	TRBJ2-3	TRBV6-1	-	CASTDYPDTQYF	TGTGCCAGCACCGACTACCCGGATACGCAGTATTTT
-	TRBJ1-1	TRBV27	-	CASSFRGMEEAFF	TGTGCCAGCAGTTTTCGGGGGATGGAGGAAGCTTTCTTT
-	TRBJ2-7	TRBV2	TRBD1	CASTGTEDYEQYF	TGTGCCAGCACGGGGACAGAAGACTACGAGCAGTACTTC
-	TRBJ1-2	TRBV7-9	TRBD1	CASSLAGTGQGYTF	TGTGCCAGCAGCTTAGCGGGGACAGGGCAAGGCTACACCTTC
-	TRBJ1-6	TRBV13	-	CASSLGGGSYNSPLHF	TGTGCCAGCAGCTTAGGTGGGGGATCCTATAATTCACCCCTCCACTTT